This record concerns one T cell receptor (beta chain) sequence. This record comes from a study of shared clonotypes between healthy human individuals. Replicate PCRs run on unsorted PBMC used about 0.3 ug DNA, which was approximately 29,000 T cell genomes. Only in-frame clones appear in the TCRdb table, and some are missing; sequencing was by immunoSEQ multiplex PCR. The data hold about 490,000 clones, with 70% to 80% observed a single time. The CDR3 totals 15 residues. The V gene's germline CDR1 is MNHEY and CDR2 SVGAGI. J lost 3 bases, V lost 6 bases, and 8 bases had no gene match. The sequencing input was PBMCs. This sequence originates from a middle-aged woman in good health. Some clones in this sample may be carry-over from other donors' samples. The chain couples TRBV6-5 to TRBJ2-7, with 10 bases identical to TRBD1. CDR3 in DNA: TGTGCCAGCAGCATCAGGACAGGGGGGCGCTACGAGCAGTACTTC. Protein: CASSIRTGGRYEQYF.